This T cell receptor (beta chain) was recovered during a study of identical twins. Findings and caveats of the study: Beta out-of-frame sequences showed weaker excess sharing between twins. Interpretation of the results relied on cross-sectional statistical analysis and not on following the same donors.

Unique molecular identifiers were present on the cDNA, and a universal primer site came from template switching. Using its own MiXCR run on the 5' RACE reads, TCRdb lists one record per CDR3 protein. This sample has some 200,000 distinct CDR3 sequences, with approximately 8.3% found just once. V dropped 0 bases and J dropped 6 bases, with 15 bases sitting between them. Germline CDR1 SGHDN, CDR2 FVKESK. The CDR3 has 16 residues. This clonotype showed up many times. Antigen: not known. The data also belong to a second study, concerning yellow fever vaccine responses in identical twins.

Sequencing used memory (CD45RO+) T cells sorted from blood. This chain uses TRBV14 with TRBJ2-1, with a tentative D call TRBD2 (5 bases). This clonotype originated in a woman under 30 in good health. CDR3 amino acids: CASSQEEGLRRNEQFF. The CDR3 bases are TGTGCCAGCAGCCAAGAAGAGGGTCTAAGGCGCAATGAGCAGTTCTTC.